The following is a TCR beta chain sequence with its context. The antigen it recognizes is unknown. No base quality values were provided; no much bigger clone lies one nucleotide off. The library came from the immunoSEQ multiplex PCR assay. The multiplex PCR relied on a mix of 60 forward primers for TCR Vbeta segments and 13 reverse primers for TCR Jbeta segments. The CDR3 region of rearranged TCR beta genes was amplified from genomic DNA by a multiplex PCR assay. Amplified TCR beta libraries were sequenced as 87-base-pair reads on the Illumina HiSeq System. As for how the authors treated the data: A later analysis counted about 80 million unique TCR beta chains across the 670 or so repertoires, and approximately 11 million of these chains were shared by at least two donors. A nearest-neighbor algorithm error-corrected the raw reads and collapsed the reads into unique sequences, merging closely related sequences to remove PCR and sequencing errors. CDR3 sequences were aligned to IMGT reference sequences to assign V, D and J gene segments. For a sequence to be retained, a match of at least six nucleotides was required to both a V gene segment and a J gene segment. Rearrangements were called productive when the CDR3 lacked stop codons and stayed in frame with V and J; all others were non-productive. Following IMGT convention, CDR3 was defined as the stretch from the second conserved V-encoded cysteine to the conserved J-encoded phenylalanine. The earlier analysis of some 580 of the donors excluded any sequence lacking an unambiguous match to a single V gene segment. In an earlier analysis of almost 600 of the donors, a V segment was called functional when productive rearrangements were above 56.7%, and segregating when the standard deviation between donors exceeded 5%. A statistical classification framework was built for diagnosing cytomegalovirus status from the catalog of TCR beta chain sequences. V and J gene assignment, in a later analysis, came from comparing TCR nucleotide sequences with IMGT/GENE-DB human TR gene sequences. A later analysis assigned CDR3 sequences and most-parsimonious VDJ recombination scenarios with the TCRdist pipeline. In a later analysis, every TCR beta chain was defined by the combination of its CDR3 amino acid sequence and its V-gene family, and reads without a unique V-gene family were dropped. As a way to deal with suspected cross-contamination and a sequencing artifact, a later analysis dropped more than 500 nucleotide sequences that were highly shared and had low generation probability. A later analysis calculated a clonal expansion index for each public chain from normalized within-repertoire ranks of inferred template counts. In a later analysis, generation probabilities were computed with a VDJ recombination model fitted to out-of-frame rearrangements, and the resulting probabilities were checked against IGoR. In a later analysis, hypergeometric tests were used to score TCR-TCR, TCR-HLA and TCR-CMV co-occurrence, with a repertoire-size bias correction applied to TCR pairs. A later analysis estimated false discovery rates by permuting HLA or CMV assignments 20 times. A later analysis grouped co-occurring TCRs with DBSCAN, adding TCRdist sequence similarity when clustering within HLA-allele-positive subsets. Repertoires with fewer than 30,000 or more than 120,000 public chains, plus five repertoires with anomalous nucleotide sharing, were excluded from co-occurrence clustering. In TCRdb, the immuneACCESS table is reduced to in-frame sequences with V and J assigned. These tables do not hold every clone; where another copy was compared, an unresolved V gene accounts for under half, and the others remain unexplained. D and trimming come from the DNA, and the V and J calls and clone size come from that table. This sample gives roughly 160,000 clones in total; around 81% of them show up just once. The top ten constitute under 15% of the sample.

The cysteine opens and the phenylalanine closes a CDR3 of 15 amino acids. The CDR3 DNA has 45 bases and is translated from base 1. Via the germline V gene, CDR1 is MDHEN and CDR2 SYDVKM. V drops 5 bases and J drops 0 bases, leaving 11 bases in between. The data derive from a study of cytomegalovirus exposure and HLA in healthy donors (dated 2017 in TCRdb). Regarding the research as a whole: An earlier analysis of 587 of the donors reported 276 Gb of sequence data and roughly 120 million unique TCR beta sequences obtained from roughly 180 million T cells. To predict cytomegalovirus infection status, the study combined high-throughput TCR immunosequencing, statistical association of individual TCRs with disease status, and machine learning. Four to six DR-DQ haplotypes were handled as single units for association and clustering, since linkage in the cohort was strong. Every discovery cohort repertoire had been produced on one sequencing platform. In an earlier analysis of 587 of the donors, high-throughput TCR beta sequencing was used to judge whether each TCR beta V gene segment behaved as functional or pseudogenic. On average, around 240,000 unique TCR beta nucleotide sequences were sequenced per donor among some 420 genotyped donors of the cohort, with 15% to 20% of those sequences being non-productive. In a later genetic analysis, genome-wide SNP genotypes for about three fifths of the roughly 670 donors were used, and that subset was treated as a discovery cohort. Donor age, sex, ethnicity and CMV serostatus were collected together with the repertoire data. The study aimed to test whether cataloging public T cell receptors could reveal signatures of past pathogen exposure. Of the roughly 400 genotyped donors, approximately 82% fell in the genetic ancestry cluster associated with self-reported Caucasian donors. Typing coverage varied by locus: about 629-640 donors for A, B, C, DRB1 and DQB1; approximately 500 for DQA1; 606 for DPA1; fewer than 480 for DPB1. In a later analysis, previously published TCR beta repertoires from about 640 donors were re-analyzed and high-resolution HLA genotyping was added so that TCR occurrence patterns could be studied. Roughly 300 gigabases of sequencing data and 91 million or so unique TCR sequences made up an early release that covered over 550 HLA-typed donors. The study used immunosequencing to profile the T cell repertoires of approximately 630 subjects and linked those repertoires to cytomegalovirus serostatus. Rather than using new phenotypic data, the later analysis identified candidate immune exposures from TCR beta sequences and from how often those sequences occurred across donors. Besides the first cohort of approximately 710 subjects, a separate validation cohort made up of roughly 130 different subjects was used. HLA typing covered class I and class II loci at four-digit resolution.

Summary of the overall study and its limitations: Roughly uniform sequencing depth across donors was assumed in presence/absence analyses, although this assumption may not hold. Most CMV-associated TCR beta chains appeared to be HLA-restricted in a later analysis, and the HLA associations seemed to be driven largely by CMV exposure. A later analysis associated about 17,000 TCR beta sequences with specific HLA alleles at a false discovery rate of 0.05. In an earlier analysis of roughly 560 of the donors, most TCR beta V segments were observed in productive rearrangements about 90% or about 30% of the time, broadly matching IMGT annotations. Assigning TCR associations to individual alleles was difficult when HLA alleles, especially DR and DQ, strongly co-occurred. In this cohort, only TCR beta chains were sequenced, and detectable features were limited by the absence of alpha or paired-chain data. Because some donors lacked HLA typing at each locus, the association tests relied only on the typed subset. A cluster of highly shared sequence variants was judged likely to represent a technical artifact of the sequencing pipeline. Because counts were too low, about 18 rarely observed V segments, including chromosome 9 orphons, were excluded from the earlier analysis of 587 of the donors. According to a later genetic analysis, donors in an Asian-associated ancestry cluster had fewer N-insertions in productive TCRs than the approximately 700-donor mean. The authors suggested that the approach could potentially be generalized to other disease states and immunological phenotypes. Correlated functional status among segregating V segments might be attributable to linkage disequilibrium, but an unknown experimental factor could not be ruled out. In a later analysis, the rate of TCR association differed among HLA loci, with DRB1 alleles having the most associated TCRs and HLA-C alleles having the fewest. A further reported finding was that TCR beta sequences accurately predicted the HLA-A and HLA-B alleles for most subjects in the first cohort. A later genetic analysis associated a missense DCLRE1C variant with V-gene and J-gene trimming of TCR beta chains, and an independent cohort replicated the association. Most TCR sequences were observed very rarely across donors, whereas some public TCRs were present in many individuals. In both the original and validation cohorts, the classifier was reported to diagnose cytomegalovirus status with high specificity and sensitivity. Three of the identified cytomegalovirus-associated TCR beta chains were confirmed in vitro to be specific for cytomegalovirus antigens. According to a later analysis, parvovirus B19, influenza, CMV and Epstein-Barr virus appeared linked to several top co-occurrence clusters. Compared with equally common non-associated chains, HLA-associated TCR beta chains in a later analysis were more clonally expanded and had lower generation probabilities. The only immune exposure information available for the cohort was CMV serostatus. In the study, approximately 150 TCR beta chains were listed as associated with cytomegalovirus. Some IMGT-functional V segments, including TRBV6-2 and TRBV6-3, could not be told apart with the 87-base-pair reads, so those segments were excluded.

The cohort comprised under 700 healthy bone marrow donors. At the time of sampling, every cohort member was nominally healthy, though immune exposures that went unrecorded were likely present. The donor tested CMV seronegative and was one of the 352 seronegative cohort members. Every donor gave a peripheral blood sample, and the peripheral blood mononuclear cells from that sample were used for TCR beta sequencing. Genomic DNA extraction from the blood cell samples was performed with the Qiagen DNeasy Blood Extraction Kit. Source material: PBMCs. Recombination connected TRBV28 to TRBJ1-5, and the D gene may be TRBD1, 5 bases matching. This sequence originates from a woman between 45 and 60 years old in good health and CMV-seronegative. In nucleotides, the sequence is TGTGCCAGCAGTCTCCAGGGAAATAGCAATCAGCCCCAGCATTTT. It codes for CASSLQGNSNQPQHF.